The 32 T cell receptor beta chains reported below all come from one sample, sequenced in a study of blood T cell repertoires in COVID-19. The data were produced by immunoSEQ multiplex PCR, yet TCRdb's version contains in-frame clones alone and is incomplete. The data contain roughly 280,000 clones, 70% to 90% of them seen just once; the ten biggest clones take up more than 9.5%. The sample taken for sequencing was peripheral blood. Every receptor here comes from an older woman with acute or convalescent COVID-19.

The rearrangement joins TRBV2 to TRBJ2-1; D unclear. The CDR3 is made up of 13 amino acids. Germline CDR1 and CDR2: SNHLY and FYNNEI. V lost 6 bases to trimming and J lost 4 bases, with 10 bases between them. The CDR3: CASSTATYNEQFF. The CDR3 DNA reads TGTGCCAGCAGCACCGCGACTTACAATGAGCAGTTCTTC.

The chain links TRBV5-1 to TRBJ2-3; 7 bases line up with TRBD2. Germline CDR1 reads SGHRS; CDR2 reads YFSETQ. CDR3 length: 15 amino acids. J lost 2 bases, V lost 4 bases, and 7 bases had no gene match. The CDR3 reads CASSESGVLTDTQYF. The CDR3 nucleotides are TGCGCCAGCAGCGAGAGCGGGGTCCTCACAGATACGCAGTATTTT.

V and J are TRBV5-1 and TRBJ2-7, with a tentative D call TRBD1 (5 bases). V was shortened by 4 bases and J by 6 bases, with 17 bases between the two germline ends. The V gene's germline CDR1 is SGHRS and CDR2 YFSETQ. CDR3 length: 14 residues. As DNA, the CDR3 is TGCGCCAGCAGCCCTCGGACACGGTCGGGCGAGCAGTACTTC. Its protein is CASSPRTRSGEQYF.

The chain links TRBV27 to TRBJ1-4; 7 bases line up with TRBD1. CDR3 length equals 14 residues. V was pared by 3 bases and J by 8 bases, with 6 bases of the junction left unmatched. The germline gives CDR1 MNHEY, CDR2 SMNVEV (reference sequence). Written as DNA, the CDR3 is TGTGCCAGCAGTTTCAGACAGGGCGGCGAAAAACTGTTTTTT. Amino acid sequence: CASSFRQGGEKLFF.

The CDR3 sequence is CASSRQTNYGYTF. The CDR3 DNA is TGTGCCAGCAGCAGACAGACCAACTATGGCTACACCTTC. The chain carries TRBV9 and TRBJ1-2, with D tentatively TRBD1 (5 bases). There are 13 residues in the CDR3. The ends were cut back, 4 bases at V and 2 bases at J, with 9 bases in the middle. The germline gives CDR1 SGDLS, CDR2 YYNGEE.

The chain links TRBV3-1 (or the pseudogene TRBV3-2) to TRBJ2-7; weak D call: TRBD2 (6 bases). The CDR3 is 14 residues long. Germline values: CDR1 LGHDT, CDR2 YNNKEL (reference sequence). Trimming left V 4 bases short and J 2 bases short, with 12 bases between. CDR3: CASSRRRGTYEQYF. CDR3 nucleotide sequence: TGTGCCAGCAGCCGCCGTCGGGGGACCTACGAGCAGTACTTC.

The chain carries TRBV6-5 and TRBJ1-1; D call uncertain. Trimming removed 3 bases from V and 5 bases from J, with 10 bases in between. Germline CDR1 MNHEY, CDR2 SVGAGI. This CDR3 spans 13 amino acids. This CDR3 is CASSYRRVTEAFF. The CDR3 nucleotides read TGTGCCAGCAGTTATAGGAGGGTGACTGAAGCTTTCTTT.

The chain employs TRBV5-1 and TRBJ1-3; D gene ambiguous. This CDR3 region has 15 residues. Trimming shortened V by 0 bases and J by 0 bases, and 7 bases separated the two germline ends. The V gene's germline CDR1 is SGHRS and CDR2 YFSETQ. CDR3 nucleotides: TGCGCCAGCAGCTTGGACGGGAGCTCTGGAAACACCATATATTTT. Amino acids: CASSLDGSSGNTIYF.

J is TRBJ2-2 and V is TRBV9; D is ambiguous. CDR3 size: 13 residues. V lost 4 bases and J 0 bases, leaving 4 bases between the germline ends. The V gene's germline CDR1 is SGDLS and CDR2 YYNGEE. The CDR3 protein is CASSPANTGELFF. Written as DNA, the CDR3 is TGTGCCAGCAGCCCCGCGAACACCGGGGAGCTGTTTTTT.

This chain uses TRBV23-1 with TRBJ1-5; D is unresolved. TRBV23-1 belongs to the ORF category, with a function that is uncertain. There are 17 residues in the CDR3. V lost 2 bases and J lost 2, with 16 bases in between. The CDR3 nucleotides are TGCGCCAGCAGTCAACCGGGAGGGCGTAAGGGCAATCAGCCCCAGCATTTT. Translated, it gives CASSQPGGRKGNQPQHF.

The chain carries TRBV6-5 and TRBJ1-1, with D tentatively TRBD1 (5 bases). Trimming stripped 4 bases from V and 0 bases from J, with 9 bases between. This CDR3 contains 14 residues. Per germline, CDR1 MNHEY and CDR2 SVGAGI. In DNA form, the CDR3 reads TGTGCCAGCAGTTCTCGACAGTTGAACACTGAAGCTTTCTTT. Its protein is CASSSRQLNTEAFF.

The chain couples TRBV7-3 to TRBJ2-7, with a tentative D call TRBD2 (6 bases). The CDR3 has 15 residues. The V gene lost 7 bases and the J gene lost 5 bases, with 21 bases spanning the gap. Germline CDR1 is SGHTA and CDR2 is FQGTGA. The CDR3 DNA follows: TGTGCCAGCAAGAACGTAGCGGCCAGTTACCACGAGCAGTACTTC. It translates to CASKNVAASYHEQYF. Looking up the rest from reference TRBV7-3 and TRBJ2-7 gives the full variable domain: GAGVSQTPSNKVTEKGKYVELRCDPISGHTALYWYRQSLGQGPEFLIYFQGTGAADDSGLPNDRFFAVRPEGSVSTLKIQRTERGDSAVYLCASKNVAASYHEQYFGPGTRLTVT.

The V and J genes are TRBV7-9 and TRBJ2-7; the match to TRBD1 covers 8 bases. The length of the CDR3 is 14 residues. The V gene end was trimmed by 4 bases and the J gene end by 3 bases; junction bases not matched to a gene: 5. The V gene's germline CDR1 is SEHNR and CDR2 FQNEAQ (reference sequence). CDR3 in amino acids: CASSYDRGRYEQYF. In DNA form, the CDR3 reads TGTGCCAGCAGCTACGACAGGGGTCGCTACGAGCAGTACTTC.

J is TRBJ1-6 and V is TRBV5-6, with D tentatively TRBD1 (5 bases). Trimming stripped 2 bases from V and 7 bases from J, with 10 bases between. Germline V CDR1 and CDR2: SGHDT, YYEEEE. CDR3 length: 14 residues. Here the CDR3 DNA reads TGTGCCAGCAGCTTTCAGGGTTACAATTCACCCCTCCACTTT. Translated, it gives CASSFQGYNSPLHF.

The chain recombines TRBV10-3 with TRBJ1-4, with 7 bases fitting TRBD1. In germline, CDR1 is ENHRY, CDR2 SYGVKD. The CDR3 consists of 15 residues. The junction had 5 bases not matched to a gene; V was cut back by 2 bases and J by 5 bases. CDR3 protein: CAISEKQGINEKLFF. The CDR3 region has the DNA TGTGCCATCAGTGAGAAACAGGGGATAAATGAAAAACTGTTTTTT.

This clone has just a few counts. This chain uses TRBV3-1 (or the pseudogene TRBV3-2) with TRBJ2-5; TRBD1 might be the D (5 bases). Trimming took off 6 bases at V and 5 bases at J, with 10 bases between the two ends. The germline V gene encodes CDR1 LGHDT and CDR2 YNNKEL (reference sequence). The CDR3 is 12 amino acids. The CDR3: CASRSGAETQYF. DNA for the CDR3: TGTGCCAGCAGAAGTGGGGCGGAGACCCAGTACTTC.

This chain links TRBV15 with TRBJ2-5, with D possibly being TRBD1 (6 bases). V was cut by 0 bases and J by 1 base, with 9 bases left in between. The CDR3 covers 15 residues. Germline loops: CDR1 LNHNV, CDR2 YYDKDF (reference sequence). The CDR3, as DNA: TGTGCCACCAGCAGAGATGGACAGATCCAAGAGACCCAGTACTTC. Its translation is CATSRDGQIQETQYF.

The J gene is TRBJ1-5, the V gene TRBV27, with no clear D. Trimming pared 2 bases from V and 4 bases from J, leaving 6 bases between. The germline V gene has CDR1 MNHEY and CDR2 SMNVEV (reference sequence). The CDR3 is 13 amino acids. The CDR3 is CASSLHGNQPQHF. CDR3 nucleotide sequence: TGTGCCAGCAGTTTACACGGGAATCAGCCCCAGCATTTT.

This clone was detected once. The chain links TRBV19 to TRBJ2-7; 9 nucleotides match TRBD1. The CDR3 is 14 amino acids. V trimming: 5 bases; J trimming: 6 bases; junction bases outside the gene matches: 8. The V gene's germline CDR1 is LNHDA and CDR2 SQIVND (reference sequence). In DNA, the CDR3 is TGTGCCAGTAGTCCCGGGACAGGGAGGCGCGAGCAGTACTTC. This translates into CASSPGTGRREQYF. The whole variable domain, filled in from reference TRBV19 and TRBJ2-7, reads DGGITQSPKYLFRKEGQNVTLSCEQNLNHDAMYWYRQDPGQGLRLIYYSQIVNDFQKGDIAEGYSVSREKKESFPLTVTSAQKNPTAFYLCASSPGTGRREQYFGPGTRLTVT.

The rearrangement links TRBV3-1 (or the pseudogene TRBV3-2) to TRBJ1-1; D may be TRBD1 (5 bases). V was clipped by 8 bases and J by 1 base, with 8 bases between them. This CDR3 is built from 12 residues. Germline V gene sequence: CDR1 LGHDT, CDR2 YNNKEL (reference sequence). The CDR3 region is CASFGGNTEAFF. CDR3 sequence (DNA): TGTGCCAGCTTCGGGGGGAACACTGAAGCTTTCTTT.

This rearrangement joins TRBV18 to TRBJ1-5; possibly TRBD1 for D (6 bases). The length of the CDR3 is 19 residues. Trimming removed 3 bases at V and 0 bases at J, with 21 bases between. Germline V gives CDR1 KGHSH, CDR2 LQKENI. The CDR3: CASSPRGFLNPFSNQPQHF. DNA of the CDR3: TGTGCCAGCTCACCCAGGGGATTTCTAAACCCATTTAGCAATCAGCCCCAGCATTTT.

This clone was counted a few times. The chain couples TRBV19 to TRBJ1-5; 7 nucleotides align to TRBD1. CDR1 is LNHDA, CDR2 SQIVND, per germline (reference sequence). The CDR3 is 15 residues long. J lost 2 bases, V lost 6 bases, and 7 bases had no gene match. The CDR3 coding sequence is TGTGCCAGTAGACGACAGGGTCTGGGCAATCAGCCCCAGCATTTT. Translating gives CASRRQGLGNQPQHF. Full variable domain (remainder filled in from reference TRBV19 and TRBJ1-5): DGGITQSPKYLFRKEGQNVTLSCEQNLNHDAMYWYRQDPGQGLRLIYYSQIVNDFQKGDIAEGYSVSREKKESFPLTVTSAQKNPTAFYLCASRRQGLGNQPQHFGDGTRLSIL.

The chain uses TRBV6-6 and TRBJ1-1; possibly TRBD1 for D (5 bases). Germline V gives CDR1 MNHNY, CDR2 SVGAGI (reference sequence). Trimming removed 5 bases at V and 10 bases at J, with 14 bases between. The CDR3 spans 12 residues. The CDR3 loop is CASSLDISRAFF. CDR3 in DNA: TGTGCCAGCAGTCTGGACATCTCCAGAGCTTTCTTT.

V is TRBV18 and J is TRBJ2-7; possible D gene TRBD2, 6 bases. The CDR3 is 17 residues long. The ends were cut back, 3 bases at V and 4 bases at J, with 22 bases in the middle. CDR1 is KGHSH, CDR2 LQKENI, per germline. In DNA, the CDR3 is TGTGCCAGCTCACCCGAGTTCGGACGGTCGGAGGGTTACGAGCAGTACTTC. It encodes CASSPEFGRSEGYEQYF.

CDR3 nucleotide sequence: TGTGCCAGTAGCCCATCCCCAGGGATCCTTAGCAATCAGCCCCAGCATTTT. Translating it yields CASSPSPGILSNQPQHF. The chain has TRBV19 and TRBJ1-5; D might be TRBD1 (5 bases). The CDR3 runs 17 residues. The germline V and J ends were trimmed by 6 bases and 0 bases, with 18 bases remaining between them. Germline CDR1 is LNHDA and CDR2 is SQIVND (reference sequence).

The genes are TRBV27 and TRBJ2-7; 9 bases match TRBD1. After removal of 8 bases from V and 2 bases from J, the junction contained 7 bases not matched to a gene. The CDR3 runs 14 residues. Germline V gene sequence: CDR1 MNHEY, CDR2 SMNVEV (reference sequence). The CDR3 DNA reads TGTGCCAGCGGCTGGACAGGGGCCGCCTACGAGCAGTACTTC. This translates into CASGWTGAAYEQYF.

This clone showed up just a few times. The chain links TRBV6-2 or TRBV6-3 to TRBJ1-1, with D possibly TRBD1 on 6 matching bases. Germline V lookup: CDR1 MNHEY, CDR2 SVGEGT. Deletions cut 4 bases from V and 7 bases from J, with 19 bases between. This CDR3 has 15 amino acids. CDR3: CASSSPTDRYDEAFF. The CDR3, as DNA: TGTGCCAGCAGTTCGCCAACGGACAGATATGATGAAGCTTTCTTT.

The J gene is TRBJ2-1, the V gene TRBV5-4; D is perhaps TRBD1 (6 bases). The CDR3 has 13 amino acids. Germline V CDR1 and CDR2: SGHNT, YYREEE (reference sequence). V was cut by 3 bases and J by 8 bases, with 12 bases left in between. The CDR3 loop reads CASSWVRGYEQFF. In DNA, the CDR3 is TGTGCCAGCAGCTGGGTCAGGGGCTATGAGCAGTTCTTC.

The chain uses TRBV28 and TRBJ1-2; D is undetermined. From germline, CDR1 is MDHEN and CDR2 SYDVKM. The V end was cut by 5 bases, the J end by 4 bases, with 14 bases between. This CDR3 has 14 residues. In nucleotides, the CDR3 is TGTGCCAGCAGTCCCTTCAGCGGTGGCTATGGCTACACCTTC. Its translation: CASSPFSGGYGYTF.

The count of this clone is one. DNA of the CDR3: TGTGCCAGCAGCTTAGTAGGGGGACAGCAGCGCATAGGGGGCTACACCTTC. Amino acids: CASSLVGGQQRIGGYTF. This chain uses TRBV7-2 with TRBJ1-2, with 7 bases identical to TRBD1. In germline, CDR1 is SGHTA, CDR2 FQGNSA. This CDR3 is built from 17 residues. Trimming took 1 base from V and 8 from J; bases not matched to a gene: 16.

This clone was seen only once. The CDR3 spells CASSPQRYGTYEQYF. The CDR3 region has the DNA TGCGCCAGCAGCCCACAGCGGTACGGGACCTACGAGCAGTACTTC. The chain joins TRBV4-1 to TRBJ2-7; maybe TRBD2 (5 bases). V lost 4 bases, J lost 2 bases, and 15 bases lay in between. The CDR3 covers 15 residues. Germline CDR1 is MGHRA and CDR2 is YSYEKL.

The CDR3 DNA sequence: TGTGCCAGCGGCCTTGGGGGCCCAGCTGAAGCTTTCTTT. Protein sequence: CASGLGGPAEAFF. The genes are TRBV2 and TRBJ1-1, with TRBD1 as a possible D gene (6 bases). Per the germline V gene, CDR1 is SNHLY and CDR2 is FYNNEI. The CDR3 totals 13 residues. Trimming shortened V by 8 bases and J by 6 bases, and 16 bases separated the two germline ends.